Listed below are T cell receptor beta chains from one sample, sequenced in a study of technical replicates of blood from a few donors. Data came from immunoSEQ multiplex PCR; TCRdb stores just in-frame clones and leaves some out. The data contain about 100,000 clones, around 95% of them singletons. Sequenced sample: T cells isolated from PBMCs. Receptor source: a human donor in good health. Each CDR3 is given with its conserved first and last residue. The D gene is left open where the match is weak. Clone size is shown for a subset of rows, as once, few, many or a class of expanded clone.

d_gene	v_gene	j_gene	abundance	CDR3aa	CDR3nt
NA	TRBV10-3	TRBJ1-5	NA	CAISESRVSNQPQHF	TGTGCCATCAGTGAGTCGCGGGTTAGCAATCAGCCCCAGCATTTT
NA	TRBV2	TRBJ1-2	few	CASSTRGGRDGYTF	TGTGCCAGCAGCACGAGGGGGGGGCGCGATGGCTACACCTTC
TRBD2	TRBV27	TRBJ2-3	NA	CASSPPSGGTDTQYF	TGTGCCAGCAGCCCTCCTAGCGGGGGCACAGATACGCAGTATTTT
NA	TRBV19	TRBJ1-2	once	CASSIDSVGLNYGYTF	TGTGCCAGTAGTATAGATTCGGTGGGACTTAACTATGGCTACACCTTC
TRBD1	TRBV11-2	TRBJ2-5	NA	CASSLDPGQGRETQYF	TGTGCCAGCAGCTTAGATCCGGGACAGGGACGGGAGACCCAGTACTTC
NA	TRBV30	TRBJ1-2	NA	CAWFPDIRYGYTF	TGTGCCTGGTTTCCCGACATACGCTATGGCTACACCTTC
TRBD1	TRBV19	TRBJ2-7	once	CASSEDRGGGEQYF	TGTGCCAGTAGTGAGGACAGGGGAGGAGGCGAGCAGTACTTC
NA	TRBV6-5	TRBJ2-7	NA	CASSYYVGGYEQYF	TGTGCCAGCAGTTATTATGTGGGAGGCTACGAGCAGTACTTC
NA	TRBV15	TRBJ1-5	NA	CATSRDLSQPQHF	TGTGCCACCAGCAGAGATCTCTCCCAGCCCCAGCATTTT
NA	TRBV5-6	TRBJ2-3	once	CASSLFNGDTQYF	TGTGCCAGCAGCTTGTTTAACGGAGATACGCAGTATTTT
NA	TRBV28	TRBJ1-3	NA	CATGGSGNTIYF	TGTGCCACCGGAGGCTCTGGAAACACCATATATTTT
TRBD1	TRBV7-6	TRBJ2-7	NA	CASSLRTGESYEQYF	TGTGCCAGCAGCCTGCGGACAGGGGAATCCTACGAGCAGTACTTC
TRBD2	TRBV5-1	TRBJ2-1	NA	CASSLLAGGPIEQFF	TGCGCCAGCAGCTTGCTCGCGGGAGGGCCTATTGAGCAGTTCTTC
NA	TRBV5-1	TRBJ1-5	once	CASSLDSHNQPQHF	TGCGCCAGCAGCTTGGACAGTCACAATCAGCCCCAGCATTTT
TRBD2	TRBV27	TRBJ2-1	NA	CASSFGGGSHEQFF	TGTGCCAGCAGTTTCGGGGGAGGGTCTCATGAGCAGTTCTTC
TRBD1	TRBV28	TRBJ2-2	NA	CASSLFGQGPGELFF	TGTGCCAGCAGTTTATTCGGACAGGGGCCCGGGGAGCTGTTTTTT
TRBD1	TRBV27	TRBJ1-5	NA	CASSLSGEGAGQPQHF	TGTGCCAGCAGTTTATCAGGAGAGGGGGCTGGTCAGCCCCAGCATTTT
TRBD2	TRBV14	TRBJ2-7	NA	CASSHRHLTTSGRAYYEQYF	TGTGCCAGCAGCCACCGCCACCTTACGACTAGCGGGAGAGCCTACTACGAGCAGTACTTC
NA	TRBV11-1	TRBJ2-7	NA	CASSLARGQSYEQYF	TGTGCCAGCAGCTTAGCGAGAGGTCAGAGCTACGAGCAGTACTTC
NA	TRBV5-1	TRBJ1-1	NA	CASSPDYLNTEAFF	TGCGCCAGCAGCCCCGACTATTTGAACACTGAAGCTTTCTTT
NA	TRBV9	TRBJ2-5	NA	CASSVGWRTGETQYF	TGTGCCAGCAGCGTAGGGTGGCGGACTGGGGAGACCCAGTACTTC
NA	TRBV7-9	TRBJ1-1	NA	CASSSISVNTEAFF	TGTGCCAGCAGCTCTATCAGCGTAAACACTGAAGCTTTCTTT
NA	TRBV7-9	TRBJ1-1	NA	CASSDLTERNTEAFF	TGTGCCAGCAGCGACCTGACAGAGCGGAACACTGAAGCTTTCTTT
TRBD1	TRBV5-1	TRBJ1-2	NA	CASSEGQGRSYGYTF	TGCGCCAGCAGCGAGGGACAGGGAAGGTCCTATGGCTACACCTTC
NA	TRBV29-1	TRBJ1-1	NA	CSVEGHLLAEAFF	TGCAGCGTTGAAGGACACCTTCTGGCTGAAGCTTTCTTT
TRBD2	TRBV7-7	TRBJ2-3	once	CASSLAGGDTDTQYF	TGTGCCAGCAGCTTAGCCGGGGGGGACACAGATACGCAGTATTTT
TRBD2	TRBV2	TRBJ2-1	NA	CASRTGLAGPNEQFF	TGTGCCAGCAGAACGGGACTAGCGGGGCCCAATGAGCAGTTCTTC
NA	TRBV4-2	TRBJ2-1	NA	CASSQVGYINEQFF	TGTGCCAGCAGCCAAGTGGGCTATATCAATGAGCAGTTCTTC
NA	TRBV5-1	TRBJ2-7	NA	CASRPTGKIAYEQYF	TGCGCCAGCAGACCCACAGGAAAAATTGCCTACGAGCAGTACTTC
TRBD2	TRBV11-2	TRBJ2-2	NA	CASSLEGTSDSGELFF	TGTGCCAGCAGCTTAGAAGGGACTAGCGATTCCGGGGAGCTGTTTTTT
NA	TRBV2	TRBJ2-7	NA	CASSSITGLHIYEQYF	TGTGCCAGCAGTTCTATAACGGGACTCCACATCTACGAGCAGTACTTC
NA	TRBV2	TRBJ2-7	NA	CASSEGGGSSYEQYF	TGTGCCAGCAGTGAAGGGGGAGGATCGTCCTACGAGCAGTACTTC